This TCR beta chain was sequenced in a study of neurological immune-mediated disorders. Findings of the study overall: Multiple sclerosis patients had less TCR clonal expansion than even healthy controls, unlike HTLV-1-associated myelopathy.

There are many counts of this clonotype. The target antigen is unknown. Germline V gene data show CDR1 as DFQATT and CDR2 as SNEGSKA (reference sequence). The V gene lost 7 bases and the J gene lost 0 bases, with 6 bases spanning the gap. CDR3 length: 11 residues. TCRdb used MiXCR to reprocess the 5' RACE reads, holding one entry per CDR3 protein. The table has more than 35,000 distinct CDR3 sequences, 10% seen once. The J gene is TRBJ1-2, the V gene TRBV20-1, with no clear D. This clonotype was obtained from a young woman with HTLV-1-associated myelopathy (HAM/TSP). The sequencing sample was made of PBMCs. DNA for the CDR3: TGCAGTGGTAACACTAACTATGGCTACACCTTC. Its translation is CSGNTNYGYTF.